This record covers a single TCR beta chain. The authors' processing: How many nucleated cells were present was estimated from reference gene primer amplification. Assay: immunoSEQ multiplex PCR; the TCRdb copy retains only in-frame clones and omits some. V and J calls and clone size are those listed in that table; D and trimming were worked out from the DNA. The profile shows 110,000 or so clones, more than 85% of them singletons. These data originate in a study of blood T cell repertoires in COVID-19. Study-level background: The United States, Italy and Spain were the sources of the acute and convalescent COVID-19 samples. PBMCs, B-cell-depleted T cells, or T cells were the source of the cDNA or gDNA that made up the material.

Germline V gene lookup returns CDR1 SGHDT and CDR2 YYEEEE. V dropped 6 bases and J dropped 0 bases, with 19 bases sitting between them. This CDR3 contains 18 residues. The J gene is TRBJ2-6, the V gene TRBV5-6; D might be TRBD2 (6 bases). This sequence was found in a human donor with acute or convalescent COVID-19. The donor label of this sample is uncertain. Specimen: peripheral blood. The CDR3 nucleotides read TGTGCCAGCAACCCCATCTGGCAGGGAGGCTCTGGGGCCAACGTCCTGACTTTC. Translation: CASNPIWQGGSGANVLTF.